Here is one T cell receptor beta chain with its context. Germline CDR1 SNHLY, CDR2 FYNNEI. Trimming at V came to 6 bases and at J to 1 base, leaving 1 base not matched to a gene. The CDR3 is 14 residues long. This sample was included in a study of blood T cell repertoires in COVID-19. Study overall: Acute and convalescent COVID-19 specimens originated in the United States, Italy and Spain. From T cells, B-cell-depleted T cells, or PBMCs came the material, which was cDNA or gDNA.

Original handling: Quantification of nucleated cells was approximated via reference gene primer amplification. Assay: immunoSEQ multiplex PCR; the TCRdb copy retains only in-frame clones and omits some. V, J and clone size were drawn from that table, and D and trimming were deduced from the DNA. The sample includes under 350,000 clones, around four fifths of them seen just once. The source is a man in his 60s who had recovered from COVID-19. J is TRBJ2-3 and V is TRBV2, with 10 nucleotides matching TRBD2. Sequences were obtained from peripheral blood. CDR3 sequence (DNA): TGTGCCAGCAGGGGGACTAGCGGCACAGATACGCAGTATTTT. It encodes CASRGTSGTDTQYF.